The subject of this entry is one T cell receptor beta chain. These data come from a study of OX40 agonist ivuxolimab in advanced cancers. The CDR3 length is 16 residues. Germline V gives CDR1 PRHDT, CDR2 FYEKMQ (reference sequence). V was clipped by 1 base and J by 5 bases, with 17 bases between them. Measured with immunoSEQ multiplex PCR; TCRdb has only the in-frame clones, and not every one. This sample has some 66,000 clones; approximately 90% occur once, and the top ten carry around 0.53%. This clonotype was obtained from an adult with an advanced solid tumor such as melanoma, head and neck, liver or kidney cancer. The sequencing used CD4+ or CD8+ T cells sorted from blood, collected in a trial of the OX40 agonist ivuxolimab. The rearrangement uses TRBV13 and TRBJ2-5; TRBD1 might be the D (6 bases). The CDR3 loop reads CASSLEGPGERETQYF. In DNA, the CDR3 is TGTGCCAGCAGCTTAGAAGGGCCAGGGGAGAGGGAGACCCAGTACTTC.